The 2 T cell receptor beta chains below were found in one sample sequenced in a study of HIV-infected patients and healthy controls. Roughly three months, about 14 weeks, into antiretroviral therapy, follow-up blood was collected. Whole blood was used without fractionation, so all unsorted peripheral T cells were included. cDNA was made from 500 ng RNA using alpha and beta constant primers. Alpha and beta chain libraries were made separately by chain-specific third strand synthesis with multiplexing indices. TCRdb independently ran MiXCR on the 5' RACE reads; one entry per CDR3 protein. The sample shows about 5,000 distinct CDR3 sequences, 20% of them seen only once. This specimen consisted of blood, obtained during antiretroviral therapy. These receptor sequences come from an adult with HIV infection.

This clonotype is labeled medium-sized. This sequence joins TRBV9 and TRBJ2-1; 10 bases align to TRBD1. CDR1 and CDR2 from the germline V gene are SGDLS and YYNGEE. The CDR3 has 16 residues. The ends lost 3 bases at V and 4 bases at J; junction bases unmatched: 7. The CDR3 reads CASSAQTGGAYNEQFF. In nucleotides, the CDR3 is TGTGCCAGCAGCGCCCAGACAGGGGGCGCTTACAATGAGCAGTTCTTC.

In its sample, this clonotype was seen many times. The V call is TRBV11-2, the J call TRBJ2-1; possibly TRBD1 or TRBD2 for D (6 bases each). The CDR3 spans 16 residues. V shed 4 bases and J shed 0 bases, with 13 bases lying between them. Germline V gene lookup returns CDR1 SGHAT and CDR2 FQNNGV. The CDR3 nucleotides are TGTGCCAGCAGCTCTAGGGGGGAAAGCTCCTACAATGAGCAGTTCTTC. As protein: CASSSRGESSYNEQFF.